Included here is one T cell receptor (beta chain) sequence, with context. Participant ages covered roughly 18 to 90 years across 20 to 25 US areas. These data originate in a study of blood T cell repertoires in COVID-19. Across the study: T cells, B-cell-depleted T cells, or PBMCs supplied cDNA or gDNA.

Assay: immunoSEQ multiplex PCR; the TCRdb copy retains only in-frame clones and omits some. Of about 330,000 clones in the sample, 80% to 95% are singletons; the top ten hold around 20%. The TCR was taken from a woman aged 30 to 39 who had recovered from COVID-19. Sample: PBMCs or T cells enriched from blood (not recorded which).

In nucleotides, the CDR3 is TGTGCTAGTGCCGCGGGGGACGGTTACTACGAGCAGTACTTC. Amino acid sequence: CASAAGDGYYEQYF. This sequence joins TRBV12-5 and TRBJ2-7; TRBD2 matches 7 bases. CDR1 LGHNT and CDR2 FRNRAP come from the germline V gene. J was trimmed by 3 bases and V by 7 bases; bases with no gene match: 9. The CDR3 has 14 amino acids.